The table lists the clone carrying this TCR beta chain with a few counts. What it binds is unknown. The entry originates in a study of regulatory T cells in long-lasting Graves disease. Notes on the study in general: Under persistent disease, TRBV28, TRBJ1-2 and TRBJ2-5 were used preferentially. Analyses excluded thyroid tissue, covering peripheral blood alone. Since the sample size was small, accuracy may have been reduced.

The V and J ends lost 6 bases and 6 bases respectively, with 17 bases between them. The V gene's germline CDR1 is SGHDN and CDR2 FVKESK. This CDR3 has 14 residues. Relying on iRepertoire HTBI primers and Arm-PCR of CDR3 regions, the team built TCR beta libraries. In TCRdb, the multiplex PCR reads were re-called with MiXCR into one record per CDR3 protein. The sample holds about 460,000 distinct CDR3 sequences; around a fifth are singletons and the top ten take about an eighth. Time point noted: persistent/refractory GD, antithyroid drugs over 5 years with positive TRAb. RNA from PBMCs was the source of the TCR library.

Sequenced here: peripheral blood mononuclear cells (PBMCs), sampled when the disease was refractory, from a patient treated with antithyroid drugs. The origin of this receptor is a female donor with Graves disease. The chain employs TRBV14 and TRBJ1-1, with D maybe TRBD1 (6 bases). In DNA, the CDR3 is TGTGCCAGCAGTGTAATGGGGGGCGCTTCTGAAGCTTTCTTT. Translation: CASSVMGGASEAFF. Full variable domain (missing parts from reference TRBV14 and TRBJ1-1): EAGVTQFPSHSVIEKGQTVTLRCDPISGHDNLYWYRRVMGKEIKFLLHFVKESKQDESGMPNNRFLAERTGGTYSTLKVQPAELEDSGVYFCASSVMGGASEAFFGQGTRLTVV.